The rows below give T cell receptor beta chains drawn from one sample of a study of T cell responses to AZD1222 COVID-19 vaccine. The method was immunoSEQ multiplex PCR; TCRdb's version includes in-frame clones alone and lacks a portion of them. This table has around 75,000 clones, roughly 81% appearing once. This material consisted of peripheral blood, taken on day 0 of AZD1222 vaccination. The receptors stem from an adult in good health. CDR3s include the opening cysteine and the closing phenylalanine or tryptophan. Fields, in order: clone size, V gene, J gene, CDR3 length, D gene, CDR3 protein, CDR3 DNA. The D gene is left open where the match is weak. A clone size is listed for some rows: how often the clone was seen (once, few, many), or a class if it is expanded.

few	TRBV10-3	TRBJ2-2	14	.	CATLETANTGELFF	TGTGCCACCCTAGAGACAGCGAACACCGGGGAGCTGTTTTTT
once	TRBV19	TRBJ2-3	14	TRBD2	CASAERGGADTQYF	TGTGCCAGTGCCGAGCGGGGGGGCGCGGATACGCAGTATTTT
.	TRBV9	TRBJ1-4	16	.	CASSPQSPGANEKLFF	TGTGCCAGCAGCCCCCAGTCACCAGGTGCTAATGAAAAACTGTTTTTT
.	TRBV5-1	TRBJ2-3	14	.	CASSTLGIADTQYF	TGCGCCAGCAGTACCCTAGGTATCGCAGATACGCAGTATTTT
.	TRBV10-3	TRBJ1-5	15	.	CAISARQESNQPQHF	TGTGCCATCAGTGCTCGGCAGGAGAGCAATCAGCCCCAGCATTTT
.	TRBV28	TRBJ1-2	15	.	CASRAVKGGNYGYTF	TGTGCCAGCAGGGCGGTTAAGGGCGGAAACTATGGCTACACCTTC
.	TRBV5-1	TRBJ2-7	15	.	CASSFQGPGAYEQYF	TGCGCCAGCAGCTTCCAGGGACCTGGGGCCTACGAGCAGTACTTC
.	TRBV5-5	TRBJ1-2	14	.	CASSLGEGYYGYTF	TGTGCCAGCAGCTTGGGGGAGGGGTACTATGGCTACACCTTC
.	TRBV6-2/TRBV6-3	TRBJ1-2	14	.	CASSSPNGNYGYTF	TGTGCCAGCAGCTCACCAAACGGGAACTATGGCTACACCTTC
.	TRBV19	TRBJ1-5	14	.	CASSKDYSNQPQHF	TGTGCCAGTAGTAAAGATTATAGCAATCAGCCCCAGCATTTT
.	TRBV27	TRBJ2-7	16	.	CASSLLPGAFSYEQYF	TGTGCCAGCAGTTTATTACCGGGGGCCTTCTCCTACGAGCAGTACTTC
.	TRBV2	TRBJ2-2	12	.	CASGPNRGELFF	TGTGCCAGCGGCCCGAACAGGGGGGAGCTGTTTTTT
.	TRBV5-1	TRBJ2-7	14	.	CASSTWTAGVEQYF	TGCGCCAGCAGCACGTGGACTGCCGGGGTCGAGCAGTACTTC
few	TRBV9	TRBJ2-7	15	TRBD2	CASSAGGGLTYEQYF	TGTGCCAGCAGCGCCGGCGGGGGACTCACCTACGAGCAGTACTTC
.	TRBV10-3	TRBJ1-5	13	.	CAIKGNSNQPQHF	TGTGCCATCAAGGGGAATAGCAATCAGCCCCAGCATTTT
.	TRBV3-1/TRBV3-2	TRBJ1-1	14	.	CASSHEVMNTEAFF	TGTGCCAGCAGCCACGAAGTAATGAACACTGAAGCTTTCTTT
.	TRBV6-2/TRBV6-3	TRBJ1-5	20	.	CASSYTLRAQTAEWDQPQHF	TGTGCCAGCAGTTACACTCTCCGGGCTCAAACGGCCGAGTGGGATCAGCCCCAGCATTTT
once	TRBV21-1	TRBJ1-6	9	.	CANQLPLHF	TGTGCCAACCAGCTCCCCCTCCACTTT
.	TRBV6-1	TRBJ2-5	14	TRBD1	CATRRQGAQETQYF	TGTGCCACCCGCCGACAGGGGGCTCAAGAGACCCAGTACTTC
.	TRBV18	TRBJ2-7	16	TRBD2	CASSPRVGSGGSEQYF	TGTGCCAGCTCACCAAGAGTGGGGAGCGGGGGAAGTGAGCAGTACTTC
.	TRBV5-4	TRBJ2-5	14	.	CASSLYTGQETQYF	TGTGCCAGCAGCTTGTATACAGGCCAAGAGACCCAGTACTTC
few	TRBV5-6	TRBJ2-5	16	.	CASSFPGRDLGETQYF	TGTGCCAGCAGCTTCCCGGGTAGGGACTTGGGGGAGACCCAGTACTTC
.	TRBV6-5	TRBJ2-1	13	.	CASEPQGGNEQFF	TGTGCCAGCGAACCACAGGGTGGCAATGAGCAGTTCTTC
.	TRBV19	TRBJ1-5	17	TRBD1	CASSHPNRGSGNQPQHF	TGTGCCAGTAGCCATCCTAACAGGGGAAGTGGCAATCAGCCCCAGCATTTT
.	TRBV9	TRBJ2-3	17	TRBD1	CASSLNPGQGRTDTQYF	TGTGCCAGCAGCCTAAACCCGGGACAGGGTAGAACAGATACGCAGTATTTT
.	TRBV6-2/TRBV6-3	TRBJ1-1	15	.	CASSTPRGLNTEAFF	TGTGCCAGCAGTACCCCCCGGGGCCTGAACACTGAAGCTTTCTTT
.	TRBV28	TRBJ2-2	15	TRBD1	CASSLPGGAAGELFF	TGTGCCAGCAGTTTACCAGGGGGCGCGGCCGGGGAGCTGTTTTTT
.	TRBV11-3	TRBJ2-1	16	.	CASSLGGSSSYNEQFF	TGTGCCAGCAGCTTAGGTGGCTCTAGCTCCTACAATGAGCAGTTCTTC
few	TRBV4-3	TRBJ2-1	18	TRBD1	CASSQEPIWTGTYNEQFF	TGCGCCAGCAGCCAAGAACCTATCTGGACAGGAACCTACAATGAGCAGTTCTTC
.	TRBV21-1	TRBJ2-2	17	.	CASSKGGDIANTGELFF	TGTGCCAGCAGCAAAGGTGGGGACATTGCGAACACCGGGGAGCTGTTTTTT
.	TRBV7-3	TRBJ1-2	12	TRBD1	CASSNRGLGYTF	TGTGCCAGCAGCAACAGGGGGTTAGGCTACACCTTC
.	TRBV18	TRBJ1-1	15	.	CASSPNQGPHTEAFF	TGTGCCAGCTCACCTAATCAGGGGCCACACACTGAAGCTTTCTTT
.	TRBV11-1	TRBJ1-2	13	.	CASTRRGGYGYTF	TGTGCCAGCACCCGTCGGGGCGGCTATGGCTACACCTTC
.	TRBV5-8	TRBJ1-3	15	.	CASSLAGETGNTIYF	TGTGCCAGCAGCTTGGCAGGGGAAACTGGAAACACCATATATTTT
.	TRBV28	TRBJ1-3	14	.	CASSGGGSGNTIYF	TGTGCCAGCAGCGGGGGGGGTTCTGGAAACACCATATATTTT
.	TRBV4-2	TRBJ1-6	15	.	CASSQEGQNNSPLHF	TGTGCCAGCAGCCAAGAAGGGCAGAATAATTCACCCCTCCACTTT
.	TRBV11-2	TRBJ2-5	14	TRBD1	CASSRGQNQETQYF	TGTGCCAGCAGCCGGGGACAGAACCAAGAGACCCAGTACTTC
.	TRBV19	TRBJ1-2	14	.	CASSWGPLNYGYTF	TGTGCCAGTAGTTGGGGACCGTTAAACTATGGCTACACCTTC
.	TRBV19	TRBJ2-1	15	TRBD2	CATRLAGGPFNEQFF	TGTGCCACCAGGCTAGCGGGGGGGCCGTTCAATGAGCAGTTCTTC
once	TRBV9	TRBJ2-5	16	.	CASSVEAGMNQETQYF	TGTGCCAGCAGCGTAGAGGCAGGGATGAACCAAGAGACCCAGTACTTC
.	TRBV10-3	TRBJ2-7	11	.	CAISENQEQYF	TGTGCCATCAGTGAAAACCAGGAGCAGTACTTC
few	TRBV7-3	TRBJ1-5	13	.	CASSSGPDQPQHF	TGTGCCAGCAGCTCGGGCCCGGATCAGCCCCAGCATTTT
.	TRBV5-1	TRBJ2-1	15	.	CASSLAAASYNEQFF	TGCGCCAGCAGCTTGGCAGCAGCGTCCTACAATGAGCAGTTCTTC
.	TRBV6-5	TRBJ1-2	14	.	CASSYSRTLEDYTF	TGTGCCAGCAGTTACTCGAGGACATTAGAAGACTACACCTTC
.	TRBV28	TRBJ2-5	13	TRBD1	CASKGAKEETQYF	TGTGCCAGCAAGGGGGCAAAAGAAGAGACCCAGTACTTC
once	TRBV5-1	TRBJ2-2	14	.	CASSLGQNTGELFF	TGCGCCAGCAGCTTGGGACAAAACACCGGGGAGCTGTTTTTT
.	TRBV5-1	TRBJ1-1	13	.	CASSLVRRSDAFF	TGCGCCAGCAGCTTGGTCCGTAGATCCGACGCTTTCTTT
.	TRBV28	TRBJ1-4	15	.	CASSLGTTTNEKLFF	TGTGCCAGCAGTTTGGGGACCACAACTAATGAAAAACTGTTTTTT
.	TRBV19	TRBJ2-2	15	.	CASTPGASNTGELFF	TGTGCCAGTACCCCTGGGGCTTCGAACACCGGGGAGCTGTTTTTT
.	TRBV27	TRBJ1-5	15	TRBD1	CASSLTGQGTQPQHF	TGTGCCAGCAGTTTAACCGGACAGGGGACTCAGCCCCAGCATTTT
.	TRBV7-3	TRBJ2-1	16	TRBD2	CASSFGGGPAYNEQFF	TGTGCCAGCAGCTTTGGCGGGGGGCCTGCCTACAATGAGCAGTTCTTC
.	TRBV28	TRBJ1-2	12	TRBD1	CASSDRGYGYTF	TGTGCCAGCAGCGACAGGGGCTATGGCTACACCTTC